This T cell receptor beta chain was documented in a study of blood T cells in healthy people across ages. Study outcomes and limitations: In long-lived donors, naive CD4+ cell counts and diversity exceeded those of aged donors. TCR beta diversity, measured per million T cells, fell in a roughly linear way with age.

In regard to this clonotype: Its antigen is still unknown.

A sample-barcoded 5' primer and a J-beta primer mix were used in a second PCR of roughly 7 to 11 cycles. From each sample, at least 2.5 million paired-end reads containing CDR3 were obtained. TCRdb fed the 5' RACE reads into MiXCR, producing one record per CDR3 protein. Of fewer than 800,000 distinct CDR3 sequences listed, around 45% are singletons. The CDR3 covers 16 residues. In germline, CDR1 is LGHNA, CDR2 YNFKEQ. The V gene end was trimmed by 4 bases and the J gene end by 11 bases; junction bases not matched to a gene: 19. The genes are TRBV4-2 and TRBJ2-5; 7 bases agree with TRBD2. What was sequenced was blood. This TCR came from a woman aged 55-70 years in good health. The CDR3 spells CASSRAAQRGNNEQYF. In nucleotides, the CDR3 is TGTGCCAGCAGCCGAGCCGCCCAGCGGGGAAACAATGAGCAGTACTTC.